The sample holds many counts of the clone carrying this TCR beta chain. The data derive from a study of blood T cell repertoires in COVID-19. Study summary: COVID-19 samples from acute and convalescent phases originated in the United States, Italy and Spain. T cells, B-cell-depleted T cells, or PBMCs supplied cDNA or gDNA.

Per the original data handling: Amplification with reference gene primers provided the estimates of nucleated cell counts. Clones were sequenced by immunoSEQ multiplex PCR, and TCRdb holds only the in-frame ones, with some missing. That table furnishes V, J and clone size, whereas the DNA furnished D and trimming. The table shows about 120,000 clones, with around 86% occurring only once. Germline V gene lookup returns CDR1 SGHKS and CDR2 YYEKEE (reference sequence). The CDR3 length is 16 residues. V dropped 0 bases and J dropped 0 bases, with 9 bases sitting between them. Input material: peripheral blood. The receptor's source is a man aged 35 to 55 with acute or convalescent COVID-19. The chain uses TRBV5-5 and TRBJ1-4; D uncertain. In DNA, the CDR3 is TGTGCCAGCAGCTTGGGGGCCAGCCCAACTAATGAAAAACTGTTTTTT. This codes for CASSLGASPTNEKLFF. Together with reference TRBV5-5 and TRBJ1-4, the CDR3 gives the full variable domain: DAGVTQSPTHLIKTRGQQVTLRCSPISGHKSVSWYQQVLGQGPQFIFQYYEKEERGRGNFPDRFSARQFPNYSSELNVNALLLGDSALYLCASSLGASPTNEKLFFGSGTQLSVL.